The 7 T cell receptor beta chains below all came from one sample that was sequenced in a study of OX40 agonist ivuxolimab in advanced cancers. Method: immunoSEQ multiplex PCR; TCRdb's copy keeps in-frame clones and lacks some. This table has 55,000 to 65,000 clones, 86% appearing once. The source material was CD4+ or CD8+ T cells sorted from blood, sampled in a trial of the OX40 agonist ivuxolimab. These receptors were obtained from an adult with an advanced solid tumor such as melanoma, head and neck, liver or kidney cancer.

This clone has a single count. CDR3 bases: TGTGCCAGCAGCTCACGATGGGACAGGGGATCGAATTCACCCCTCCACTTT. Amino acid sequence: CASSSRWDRGSNSPLHF. The chain couples TRBV7-2 to TRBJ1-6, with TRBD1 matching over 10 bases. CDR3 size: 17 residues. Germline CDR1 SGHTA, CDR2 FQGNSA. Trimming removed 4 bases from V and 7 bases from J; junction bases left unmatched: 10. Complete variable domain (other parts from reference TRBV7-2 and TRBJ1-6): GAGVSQSPSNKVTEKGKDVELRCDPISGHTALYWYRQSLGQGLEFLIYFQGNSAPDKSGLPSDRFSAERTGGSVSTLTIQRTQQEDSAVYLCASSSRWDRGSNSPLHFGNGTRLTVT.

The J gene is TRBJ2-3, the V gene TRBV12-5; D remains unclear. The CDR3 has 14 amino acids. Trimming took off 7 bases at V and 1 base at J, with 12 bases between the two ends. CDR1 is LGHNT and CDR2 is FRNRAP in the germline V gene. CDR3 sequence reads: CASAPTVGTDTQYF. The DNA of the CDR3 is TGTGCTAGTGCCCCTACAGTCGGCACAGATACGCAGTATTTT.

V gene TRBV2 combines with J gene TRBJ2-5, with TRBD2 identical over 14 bases. Germline CDR1 and CDR2: SNHLY and FYNNEI. V lost 7 bases, J lost 2 bases, and 3 bases stayed unmatched. CDR3 length equals 15 residues. The DNA of the CDR3 is TGTGCCAGCAAAAGACTAGCGGGGGGGCAAGAGACCCAGTACTTC. Encoded protein: CASKRLAGGQETQYF.

The chain is built from TRBV5-8 and TRBJ1-2, with D maybe TRBD1 (6 bases). The CDR3 loop spans 15 amino acids. CDR1 and CDR2 (germline): SGHTS, YDEGEE. V shed 5 bases and J shed 7 bases, with 21 bases lying between them. CDR3 sequence (DNA): TGTGCCAGCAGGCCCAGGGGAACCCCAGGGGCTGGCTACACCTTC. Its protein product is CASRPRGTPGAGYTF.

The genes are TRBV5-8 and TRBJ1-5; D is possibly TRBD1 (5 bases). Trimming shortened V by 3 bases and J by 9 bases, and 10 bases separated the two germline ends. CDR1 is SGHTS, CDR2 YDEGEE, per germline. The CDR3 totals 12 residues. CDR3 in DNA: TGTGCCAGCAGCTCGTACAGGATGCCCCAGCATTTT. Translated, it gives CASSSYRMPQHF.

The V and J genes are TRBV6-1 and TRBJ2-1, with D uncertain. Trimming stripped 6 bases from V and 11 bases from J, with 14 bases between. CDR3 length equals 12 residues. The V gene's germline CDR1 is MNHNS and CDR2 SASEGT. For the CDR3, the DNA is TGTGCCAGCAGCACCGGCACAGCGAAGCAGTTCTTC. This translates into CASSTGTAKQFF.

The genes are TRBV28 and TRBJ1-4, with D hard to call. Trimming cost V 7 bases and J 0 bases, with 12 bases left between them. CDR3 length equals 15 residues. Germline values: CDR1 MDHEN, CDR2 SYDVKM. This CDR3 is CASKPDVTTNEKLFF. The CDR3 DNA follows: TGTGCCAGCAAACCGGACGTTACAACTAATGAAAAACTGTTTTTT. Drawing the rest from reference TRBV28 and TRBJ1-4, the complete variable domain is DVKVTQSSRYLVKRTGEKVFLECVQDMDHENMFWYRQDPGLGLRLIYFSYDVKMKEKGDIPEGYSVSREKKERFSLILESASTNQTSMYLCASKPDVTTNEKLFFGSGTQLSVL.